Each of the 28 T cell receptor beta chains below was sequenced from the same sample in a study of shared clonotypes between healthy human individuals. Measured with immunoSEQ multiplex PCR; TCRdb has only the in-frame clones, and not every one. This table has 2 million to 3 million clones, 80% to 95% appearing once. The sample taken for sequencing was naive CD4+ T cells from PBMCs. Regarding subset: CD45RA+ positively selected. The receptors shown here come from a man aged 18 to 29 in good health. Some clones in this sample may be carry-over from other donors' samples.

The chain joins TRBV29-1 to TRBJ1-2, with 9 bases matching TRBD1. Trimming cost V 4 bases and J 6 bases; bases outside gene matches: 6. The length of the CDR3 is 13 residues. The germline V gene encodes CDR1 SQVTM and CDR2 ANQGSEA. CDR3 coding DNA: TGCAGCGTTGCCCCGGGACAGGGAAATGGCTACACCTTC. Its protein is CSVAPGQGNGYTF.

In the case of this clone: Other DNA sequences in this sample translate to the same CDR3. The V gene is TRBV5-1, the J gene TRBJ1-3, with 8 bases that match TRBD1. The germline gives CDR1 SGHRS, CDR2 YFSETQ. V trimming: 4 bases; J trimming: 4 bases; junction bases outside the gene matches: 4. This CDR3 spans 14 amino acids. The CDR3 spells CASSPGTGGNTIYF. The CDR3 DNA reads TGCGCCAGCAGCCCCGGGACAGGCGGAAACACCATATATTTT.

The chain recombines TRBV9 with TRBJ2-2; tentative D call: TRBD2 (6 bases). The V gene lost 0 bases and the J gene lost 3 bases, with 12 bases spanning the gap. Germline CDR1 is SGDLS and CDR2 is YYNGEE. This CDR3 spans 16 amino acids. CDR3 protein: CASSVAPGVDTGELFF. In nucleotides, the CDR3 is TGTGCCAGCAGCGTAGCCCCGGGAGTCGACACCGGGGAGCTGTTTTTT.

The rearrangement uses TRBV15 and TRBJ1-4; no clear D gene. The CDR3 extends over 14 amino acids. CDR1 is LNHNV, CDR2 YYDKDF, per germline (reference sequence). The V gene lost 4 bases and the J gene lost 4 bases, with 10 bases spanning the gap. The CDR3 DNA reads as TGTGCCACCAGCACCGACGGGCATAATGAAAAACTGTTTTTT. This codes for CATSTDGHNEKLFF.

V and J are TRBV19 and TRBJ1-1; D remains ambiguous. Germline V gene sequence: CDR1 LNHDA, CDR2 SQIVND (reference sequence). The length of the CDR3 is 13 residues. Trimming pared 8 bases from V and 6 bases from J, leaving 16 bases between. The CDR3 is CASGKGDGAEAFF. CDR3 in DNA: TGTGCCAGTGGTAAGGGAGATGGGGCTGAAGCTTTCTTT.

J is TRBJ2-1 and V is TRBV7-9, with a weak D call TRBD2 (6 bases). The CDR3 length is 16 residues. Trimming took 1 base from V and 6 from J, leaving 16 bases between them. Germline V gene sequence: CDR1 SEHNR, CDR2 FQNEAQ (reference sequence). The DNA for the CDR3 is TGTGCCAGCAGCTTAGGGTGGAGGGGCGGATTCAATGAGCAGTTCTTC. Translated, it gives CASSLGWRGGFNEQFF.

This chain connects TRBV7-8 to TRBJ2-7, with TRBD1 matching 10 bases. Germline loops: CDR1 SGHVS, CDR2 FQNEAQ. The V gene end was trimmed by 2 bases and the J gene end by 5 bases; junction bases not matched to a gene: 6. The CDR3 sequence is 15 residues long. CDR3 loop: CASSLPDRGRDEQYF. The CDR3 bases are TGTGCCAGCAGCTTACCCGACAGGGGGCGGGACGAGCAGTACTTC.

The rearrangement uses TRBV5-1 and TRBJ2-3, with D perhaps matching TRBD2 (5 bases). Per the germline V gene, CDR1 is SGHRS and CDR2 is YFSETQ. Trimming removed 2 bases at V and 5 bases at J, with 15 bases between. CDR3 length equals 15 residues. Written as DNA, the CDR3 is TGCGCCAGCAGCTTAGTCGGGGTCCGGGGAGATACGCAGTATTTT. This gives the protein CASSLVGVRGDTQYF.

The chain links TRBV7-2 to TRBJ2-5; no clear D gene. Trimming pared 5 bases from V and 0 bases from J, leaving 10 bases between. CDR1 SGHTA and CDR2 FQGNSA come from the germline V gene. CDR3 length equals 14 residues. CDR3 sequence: CASSPRRYQETQYF. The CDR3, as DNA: TGTGCCAGCAGCCCGCGACGGTACCAAGAGACCCAGTACTTC. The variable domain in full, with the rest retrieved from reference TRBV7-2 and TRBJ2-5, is GAGVSQSPSNKVTEKGKDVELRCDPISGHTALYWYRQSLGQGLEFLIYFQGNSAPDKSGLPSDRFSAERTGGSVSTLTIQRTQQEDSAVYLCASSPRRYQETQYFGPGTRLLVL.

CDR3: CASSPQISSYNEQFF. CDR3 bases: TGTGCCAGCAGCCCCCAAATAAGCTCCTACAATGAGCAGTTCTTC. The chain recombines TRBV7-3 with TRBJ2-1; D is unclear. This CDR3 region has 15 residues. Between the trimmed V and J ends, which lost 5 bases and 0 bases, there was a span of 11 bases. Germline assignment: CDR1 SGHTA and CDR2 FQGTGA.

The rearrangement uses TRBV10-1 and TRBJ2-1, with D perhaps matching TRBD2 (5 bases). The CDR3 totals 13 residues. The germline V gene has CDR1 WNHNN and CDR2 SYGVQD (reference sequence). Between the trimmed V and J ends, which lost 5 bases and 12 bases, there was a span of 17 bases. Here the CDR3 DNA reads TGCGCCAGCAGTCCCGGGCCGGGAACTGCGCAGTTCTTC. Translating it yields CASSPGPGTAQFF.

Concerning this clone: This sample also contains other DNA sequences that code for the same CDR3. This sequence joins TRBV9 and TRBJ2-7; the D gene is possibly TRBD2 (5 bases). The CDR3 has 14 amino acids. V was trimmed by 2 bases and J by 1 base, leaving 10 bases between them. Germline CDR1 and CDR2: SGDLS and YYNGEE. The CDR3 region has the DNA TGTGCCAGCAGCGTCGTGGGAGCGTCCTACGAGCAGTACTTC. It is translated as CASSVVGASYEQYF.

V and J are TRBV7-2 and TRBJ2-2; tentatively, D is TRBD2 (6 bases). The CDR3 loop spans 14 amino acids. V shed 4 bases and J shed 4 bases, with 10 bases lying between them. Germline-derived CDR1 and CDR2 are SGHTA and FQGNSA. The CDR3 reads CASSSRGVTGELFF. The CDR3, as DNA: TGTGCCAGCAGCTCGCGCGGGGTCACCGGGGAGCTGTTTTTT.

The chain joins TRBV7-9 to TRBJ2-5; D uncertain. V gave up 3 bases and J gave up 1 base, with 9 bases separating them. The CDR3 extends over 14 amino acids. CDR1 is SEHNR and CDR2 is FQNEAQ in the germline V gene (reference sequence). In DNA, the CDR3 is TGTGCCAGCAGCTTTTGGAGCTCCCAAGAGACCCAGTACTTC. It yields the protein CASSFWSSQETQYF.

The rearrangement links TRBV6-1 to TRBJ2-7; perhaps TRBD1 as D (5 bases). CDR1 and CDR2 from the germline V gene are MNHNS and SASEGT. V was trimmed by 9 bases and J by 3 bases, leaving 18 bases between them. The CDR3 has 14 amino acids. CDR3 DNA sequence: TGTGCCAGTCGTGGGATGGGGCACGACTACGAGCAGTACTTC. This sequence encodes CASRGMGHDYEQYF.

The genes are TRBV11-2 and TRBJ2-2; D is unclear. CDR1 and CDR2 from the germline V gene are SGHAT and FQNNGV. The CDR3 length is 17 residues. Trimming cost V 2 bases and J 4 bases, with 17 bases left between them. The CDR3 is CASSLSLTPSGTGELFF. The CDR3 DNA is TGTGCCAGCAGCTTATCTTTGACTCCTTCGGGCACCGGGGAGCTGTTTTTT. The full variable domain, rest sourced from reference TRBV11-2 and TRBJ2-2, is EAGVAQSPRYKIIEKRQSVAFWCNPISGHATLYWYQQILGQGPKLLIQFQNNGVVDDSQLPKDRFSAERLKGVDSTLKIQPAKLEDSAVYLCASSLSLTPSGTGELFFGEGSRLTVL.

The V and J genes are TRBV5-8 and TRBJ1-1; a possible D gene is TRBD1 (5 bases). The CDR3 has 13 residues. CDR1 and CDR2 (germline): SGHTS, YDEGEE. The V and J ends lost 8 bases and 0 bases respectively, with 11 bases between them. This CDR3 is CARGGRVNTEAFF. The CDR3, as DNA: TGTGCCAGAGGTGGCAGGGTGAACACTGAAGCTTTCTTT.

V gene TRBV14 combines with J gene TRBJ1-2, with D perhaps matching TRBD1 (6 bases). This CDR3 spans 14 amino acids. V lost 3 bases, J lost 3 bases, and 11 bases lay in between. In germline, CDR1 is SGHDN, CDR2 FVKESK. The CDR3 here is CASSHSYRDYGYTF. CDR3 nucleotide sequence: TGTGCCAGCAGCCATTCCTACAGGGACTATGGCTACACCTTC.

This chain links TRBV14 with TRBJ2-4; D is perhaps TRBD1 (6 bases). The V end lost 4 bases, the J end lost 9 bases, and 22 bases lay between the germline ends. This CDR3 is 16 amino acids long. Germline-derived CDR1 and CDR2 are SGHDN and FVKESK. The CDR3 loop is CASSRGYQGSGGIQYF. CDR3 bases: TGTGCCAGCAGCCGGGGTTACCAGGGGAGTGGCGGCATTCAGTACTTC.

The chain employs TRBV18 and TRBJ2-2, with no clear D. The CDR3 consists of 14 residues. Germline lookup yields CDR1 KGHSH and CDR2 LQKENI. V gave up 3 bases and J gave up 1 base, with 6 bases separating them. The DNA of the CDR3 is TGTGCCAGCTCACCCTTAGAGAACACCGGGGAGCTGTTTTTT. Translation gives CASSPLENTGELFF.

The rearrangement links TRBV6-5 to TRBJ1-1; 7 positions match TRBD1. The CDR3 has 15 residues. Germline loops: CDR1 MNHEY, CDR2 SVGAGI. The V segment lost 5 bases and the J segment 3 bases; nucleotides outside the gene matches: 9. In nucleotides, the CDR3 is TGTGCCAGCAGTCCCACCGGGACAGCTTACACTGAAGCTTTCTTT. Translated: CASSPTGTAYTEAFF.

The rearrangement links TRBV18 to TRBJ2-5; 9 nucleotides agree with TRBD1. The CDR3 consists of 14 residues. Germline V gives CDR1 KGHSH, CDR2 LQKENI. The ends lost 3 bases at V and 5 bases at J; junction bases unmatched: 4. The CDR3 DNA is TGTGCCAGCTCACCGGGACAGGGATCGGAGACCCAGTACTTC. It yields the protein CASSPGQGSETQYF.

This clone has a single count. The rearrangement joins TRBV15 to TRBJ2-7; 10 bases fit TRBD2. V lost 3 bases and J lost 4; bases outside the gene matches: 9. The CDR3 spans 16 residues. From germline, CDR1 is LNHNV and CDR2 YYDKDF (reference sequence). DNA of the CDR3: TGTGCCACCAGCAGGTTCCTAGCGGGAGAATTTTACGAGCAGTACTTC. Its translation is CATSRFLAGEFYEQYF.

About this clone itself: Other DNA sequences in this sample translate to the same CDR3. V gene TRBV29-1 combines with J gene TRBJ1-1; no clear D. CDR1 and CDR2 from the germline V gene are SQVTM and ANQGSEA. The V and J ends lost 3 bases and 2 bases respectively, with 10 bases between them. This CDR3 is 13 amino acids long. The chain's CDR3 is CSVEGQINTEAFF. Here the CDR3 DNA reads TGCAGCGTTGAGGGCCAGATTAACACTGAAGCTTTCTTT.

In DNA form, the CDR3 reads TGTGCCAGCAGATCAGGGTCCACCGGGGAGCTGTTTTTT. This sequence encodes CASRSGSTGELFF. The gene calls are TRBV6-1 and TRBJ2-2; TRBD1 might be the D (5 bases). In germline, CDR1 is MNHNS, CDR2 SASEGT. Trimming cost V 6 bases and J 4 bases, with 9 bases left between them. This CDR3 is built from 13 residues.

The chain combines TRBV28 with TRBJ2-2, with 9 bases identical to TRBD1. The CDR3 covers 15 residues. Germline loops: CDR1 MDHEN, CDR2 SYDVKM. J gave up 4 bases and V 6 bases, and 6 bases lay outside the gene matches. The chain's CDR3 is CASRNTGGVTGELFF. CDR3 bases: TGTGCCAGCAGGAATACAGGGGGCGTCACCGGGGAGCTGTTTTTT. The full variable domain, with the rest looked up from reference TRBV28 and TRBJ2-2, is DVKVTQSSRYLVKRTGEKVFLECVQDMDHENMFWYRQDPGLGLRLIYFSYDVKMKEKGDIPEGYSVSREKKERFSLILESASTNQTSMYLCASRNTGGVTGELFFGEGSRLTVL.

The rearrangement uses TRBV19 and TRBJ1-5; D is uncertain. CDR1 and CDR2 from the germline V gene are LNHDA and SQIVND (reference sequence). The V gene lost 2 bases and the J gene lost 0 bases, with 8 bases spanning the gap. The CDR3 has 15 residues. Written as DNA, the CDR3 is TGTGCCAGTAGTATATCAGGAGTTAGCAATCAGCCCCAGCATTTT. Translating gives CASSISGVSNQPQHF.

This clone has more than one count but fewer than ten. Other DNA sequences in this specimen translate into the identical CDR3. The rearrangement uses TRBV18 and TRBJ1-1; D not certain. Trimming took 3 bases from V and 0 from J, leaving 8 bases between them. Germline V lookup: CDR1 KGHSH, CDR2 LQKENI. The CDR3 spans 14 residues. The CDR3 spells CASSPGVLNTEAFF. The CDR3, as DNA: TGTGCCAGCTCACCTGGCGTCCTGAACACTGAAGCTTTCTTT. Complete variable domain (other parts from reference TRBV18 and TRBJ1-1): NAGVMQNPRHLVRRRGQEARLRCSPMKGHSHVYWYRQLPEEGLKFMVYLQKENIIDESGMPKERFSAEFPKEGPSILRIQQVVRGDSAAYFCASSPGVLNTEAFFGQGTRLTVV.